Listed below are T cell receptor beta chains from one sample, sequenced in a study of T cell changes during pregnancy in multiple sclerosis. Sequencing used immunoSEQ multiplex PCR; TCRdb keeps in-frame clones, though not all of them. The sample consists of under 55,000 clones, nearly 95% of them appearing once. Sample: CD4+ T cells from peripheral blood mononuclear cells, taken after pregnancy. These receptors all come from a female donor in good health, enrolled as a control in a pregnancy study. The CDR3 runs from the conserved cysteine through the conserved F or W. The order of the fields is V gene, clone size, J gene, D gene, CDR3 DNA, CDR3 protein. A D gene is named only where the DNA matches it firmly. Rows may omit the clone size; those that give it use once, few, many or a size class.

>TRBV5-8|-|TRBJ2-5|-
TGTGCCAGCAGCCGCGGGCCCCAAGAGACCCAGTACTTC
CASSRGPQETQYF
>TRBV19|-|TRBJ1-5|-
TGTGCCAGTAGTATCCGGGGAACTCAGCCCCAGCATTTT
CASSIRGTQPQHF
>TRBV10-3|-|TRBJ1-2|TRBD1
TGTGCCATCAGCCGGGACAGAGAAGGCTACACCTTC
CAISRDREGYTF
>TRBV5-5|once|TRBJ1-6|TRBD1
TGTGCCAGCAGCTTGACGACAGGGGATAGCTCCTATAATTCACCCCTCCACTTT
CASSLTTGDSSYNSPLHF
>TRBV5-1|-|TRBJ2-3|TRBD2
TGCGCCAGCAGCCCGACTAGCGGCACAGATACGCAGTATTTT
CASSPTSGTDTQYF
>TRBV6-8|-|TRBJ2-1|TRBD1
TGTGCCAGCAGTTGGACAGGGACGACCTCCTACAATGAGCAGTTCTTC
CASSWTGTTSYNEQFF
>TRBV19|-|TRBJ2-3|-
TGTGCCAGTAGGGAAGGTGGTGGTTTAGCGGATACGCAGTATTTT
CASREGGGLADTQYF
>TRBV18|-|TRBJ2-1|TRBD1
TGTGCCAGCTCACTTAAGGGACAGCACAATGAGCAGTTCTTC
CASSLKGQHNEQFF
>TRBV5-6|-|TRBJ1-4|-
TGTGCCAGCAGCTTGGTGCGGGGAGAACTGTTTTTT
CASSLVRGELFF
>TRBV28|-|TRBJ2-3|TRBD1
TGTGCCAGCAGTGATTCGGACAGGGGAAAAGATACGCAGTATTTT
CASSDSDRGKDTQYF
>TRBV5-8|-|TRBJ1-2|-
TGTGCCAGCAGCTTGGATCTCTCTCGGGGCTACACCTTC
CASSLDLSRGYTF
>TRBV19|-|TRBJ2-1|-
TGTGCCAGTACCGAACTAGGGGGGGGTGAGCAGTTCTTC
CASTELGGGEQFF
>TRBV11-1|-|TRBJ2-3|TRBD1
TGTGCCAGCAGCACCCTGACAGGGAATCGCAGGGCAGATACGCAGTATTTT
CASSTLTGNRRADTQYF
>TRBV2|-|TRBJ2-7|-
TGTGCCAGCAGATCAAGGGCGGGGCCCGAGGTTGCCTACGAGCAGTACTTC
CASRSRAGPEVAYEQYF
>TRBV5-5|-|TRBJ2-1|-
TGTGCCAGCAGCACCACTAGAGGACGAAGAAATGAGCAGTTCTTC
CASSTTRGRRNEQFF
>TRBV1|-|TRBJ2-5|-
TGCACCAGCAGCCCCGTGGTAGCGGCGGAGACCCAGTACTTC
CTSSPVVAAETQYF
>TRBV5-1|-|TRBJ2-1|TRBD1
TGCGCCAGCGAGGGACAGGGGTTATACAATGAGCAGTTCTTC
CASEGQGLYNEQFF
>TRBV9|-|TRBJ2-5|TRBD2
TGTGCCAGCAGCTCCCGCGGGGGGGCAATGGAGACCCAGTACTTC
CASSSRGGAMETQYF
>TRBV25-1|once|TRBJ2-1|TRBD1
TGTGCCAGCATTACCGGGACAGGGACCTACAATGAGCAGTTCTTC
CASITGTGTYNEQFF
>TRBV11-2|-|TRBJ2-1|TRBD2
TGTGCCAGCAGGAGGGTTGCTAGCGGGAGATATGAGCAGTTCTTC
CASRRVASGRYEQFF
>TRBV18|-|TRBJ2-3|-
TGTGCCAGCTCCGGAAGCGGCACAGATACGCAGTATTTT
CASSGSGTDTQYF
>TRBV30|-|TRBJ2-2|-
TGTGCCTGGAGTGGGGTTAGGGGGGGAAGAACCGGGGAGCTGTTTTTT
CAWSGVRGGRTGELFF
>TRBV27|-|TRBJ2-2|TRBD2
TGTGCCAGCAGTAGAACTGGACTAGCGGGAGACGCCGGGGAGCTGTTTTTT
CASSRTGLAGDAGELFF
>TRBV29-1|-|TRBJ1-2|-
TGCAGCGTTGAAACCCGGAGTGGCTACACCTTC
CSVETRSGYTF
>TRBV5-4|-|TRBJ1-3|-
TGTGCCAGCACCGAGGGTTCCCTGGGAAACACCATATATTTT
CASTEGSLGNTIYF
>TRBV6-1|-|TRBJ2-6|TRBD2
TGTGCCAGCAGTGAACCCGGACTAGCTGGAGGCTCTGGGGCCAACGTCCTGACTTTC
CASSEPGLAGGSGANVLTF
>TRBV9|-|TRBJ1-6|-
TGTGCCAGCAGCGTGTGGGGAGATTATAATTCACCCCTCCACTTT
CASSVWGDYNSPLHF
>TRBV6-1|-|TRBJ1-2|TRBD1
TGTGCCAGCAGTGAAACTCTCCCCACAGGGGGCGGTGATGGCTACACCTTC
CASSETLPTGGGDGYTF
>TRBV30|-|TRBJ1-1|-
TGTGCCTGGAGTCCTTCGGACGGGAAAGCTTTCTTT
CAWSPSDGKAFF
>TRBV6-5|-|TRBJ2-4|-
TGTGCCAGCGGAGAGGGCGGAGTCGGCAAAAACATTCAGTACTTC
CASGEGGVGKNIQYF
>TRBV19|-|TRBJ1-2|TRBD1
TGTGCCAGGACAGGGCGGGGAGGTAACTATGGCTACACCTTC
CARTGRGGNYGYTF